Below, 23 T cell receptor beta chains from the same sample are listed, as sequenced in a study of blood T cell repertoires in COVID-19. This table comes from immunoSEQ multiplex PCR, and its TCRdb copy is limited to in-frame clones, with some not included. Among 25,000 to 30,000 clones listed, approximately 94% were seen once. Sequenced: peripheral blood. The receptor source for this set is a human donor with active COVID-19. The donor label of this sample is uncertain.

This clone was counted once. The chain combines TRBV30 with TRBJ2-2, with 11 nucleotides matching TRBD2. Losses at the gene ends were 3 bases for V and 9 bases for J; bases not matched to a gene: 18. Germline V lookup: CDR1 GTSNPN, CDR2 SVGIG (reference sequence). The CDR3 is 18 residues long. DNA of the CDR3: TGTGCCTGGAGCAAGTTGGACCGACTAGCGGGGCCCCCCCGGGAGCTGTTTTTT. Protein sequence: CAWSKLDRLAGPPRELFF.

The V call is TRBV11-3, the J call TRBJ2-1, with 13 positions matching TRBD2. The germline V gene encodes CDR1 SGHNT and CDR2 YENEEA. The CDR3 is 13 amino acids. Unmatched junction bases numbered 4, after V lost 5 bases and J lost 12 bases. DNA for the CDR3: TGTGCCAGCAGCCGGACTAGCGGGGGCGCGCAGTTCTTC. Encoded protein: CASSRTSGGAQFF.

This sequence joins TRBV4-2 and TRBJ1-4; TRBD1 agrees at 10 bases. CDR3 length: 16 residues. Looked up from germline, CDR1 is LGHNA and CDR2 is YNFKEQ. With 0 bases clipped from V and 8 bases from J, the junction kept 6 bases outside the gene matches. DNA of the CDR3: TGTGCCAGCAGCCAAGAACCGGGACAGGGGAACGAAAAACTGTTTTTT. Translation gives CASSQEPGQGNEKLFF.

V and J are TRBV6-5 and TRBJ1-1, with 7 bases identical to TRBD1. The V and J ends lost 5 bases and 1 base, in that order; junction bases with no gene match: 4. The CDR3 covers 14 residues. Germline V CDR1 and CDR2: MNHEY, SVGAGI. CDR3: CASSTGVSNTEAFF. The DNA for the CDR3 is TGTGCCAGCAGTACAGGGGTTTCGAACACTGAAGCTTTCTTT.

The gene calls are TRBV27 and TRBJ2-3; the match to TRBD2 covers 13 bases. The junction had 10 bases not matched to a gene; V was cut back by 6 bases and J by 4 bases. Germline lookup yields CDR1 MNHEY and CDR2 SMNVEV (reference sequence). The CDR3 runs 17 residues. CDR3 sequence (DNA): TGTGCCAGCAGACAGACTAGCGGGAGGATTAGTGCAGATACGCAGTATTTT. This translates into CASRQTSGRISADTQYF.

The chain recombines TRBV30 with TRBJ1-2; tentatively, D is TRBD1 (5 bases). The length of the CDR3 is 13 residues. V lost 0 bases, J lost 4 bases, and 9 bases lay in between. CDR1 is GTSNPN and CDR2 is SVGIG in the germline V gene (reference sequence). The CDR3 is CAWSVQDLYGYTF. The DNA of the CDR3 is TGTGCCTGGAGTGTACAGGACCTCTATGGCTACACCTTC.

This chain uses TRBV15 with TRBJ2-1, with D uncertain. Trimming removed 0 bases at V and 7 bases at J, with 10 bases between. The CDR3 covers 14 residues. CDR1 LNHNV and CDR2 YYDKDF come from the germline V gene (reference sequence). The CDR3 sequence is CATSRDGFFNEQFF. The CDR3, as DNA: TGTGCCACCAGCAGAGATGGCTTTTTTAATGAGCAGTTCTTC.

The chain links TRBV4-1 to TRBJ2-3; 7 bases line up with TRBD2. CDR3 length equals 16 residues. With V trimmed by 0 bases and J by 4 bases, 7 bases remained unmatched. In germline, CDR1 is MGHRA, CDR2 YSYEKL. The CDR3 region is CASSQDHEGGADTQYF. In DNA form, the CDR3 reads TGCGCCAGCAGCCAAGATCACGAGGGAGGGGCAGATACGCAGTATTTT.

The chain has TRBV4-1 and TRBJ1-2; 9 nucleotides align to TRBD1. Germline V gives CDR1 MGHRA, CDR2 YSYEKL. The J segment lost 8 bases and the V segment lost 3 bases, leaving 13 bases of the junction unmatched. The CDR3 runs to 16 residues. The CDR3 DNA follows: TGCGCCAGCAGCCAGGGACAGGGACTAAGGGGAAGGGGCTACACCTTC. This sequence encodes CASSQGQGLRGRGYTF.

The chain couples TRBV6-2 or TRBV6-3 to TRBJ1-5; D unclear. CDR1 and CDR2 (germline): MNHEY, SVGEGT. Deletions cut 2 bases from V and 0 bases from J, with 8 bases between. The length of the CDR3 is 15 residues. The CDR3: CASSYAGFSNQPQHF. In DNA form, the CDR3 reads TGTGCCAGCAGTTACGCAGGATTTAGCAATCAGCCCCAGCATTTT.

This sequence joins TRBV9 and TRBJ2-1; TRBD2 matches 14 bases. This CDR3 has 17 residues. CDR1 is SGDLS, CDR2 YYNGEE, per germline. With 3 bases clipped from V and 4 bases from J, the junction kept 6 bases outside the gene matches. CDR3 residues: CASSGPGTSGGYNEQFF. CDR3 in DNA: TGTGCCAGCAGCGGTCCCGGGACTAGCGGGGGTTACAATGAGCAGTTCTTC.

This chain uses TRBV5-6 with TRBJ1-1; 9 nucleotides agree with TRBD1. J lost 4 bases, V lost 4 bases, and 8 bases had no gene match. The CDR3 is made up of 15 amino acids. CDR1 is SGHDT, CDR2 YYEEEE, per germline. DNA for the CDR3: TGTGCCAGCAGCCCCACTCCGGGACAGGGCACTGAAGCTTTCTTT. Residues: CASSPTPGQGTEAFF.

About this clone: The same CDR3 is also encoded by other DNA sequences in this sample. The chain joins TRBV7-6 to TRBJ2-7; 11 bases line up with TRBD2. Germline values: CDR1 SGHVS, CDR2 FNYEAQ. V was clipped by 2 bases and J by 3 bases; unmatched bases: 3. This CDR3 spans 15 amino acids. For the CDR3, the DNA is TGTGCCAGCAGCTTATTAGGGACTAGCGGCTACGAGCAGTACTTC. As protein: CASSLLGTSGYEQYF.

The chain couples TRBV3-1 (or the pseudogene TRBV3-2) to TRBJ1-3; D is uncertain. The CDR3 has 17 residues. Between the trimmed V and J ends, which lost 4 bases and 0 bases, there was a span of 16 bases. Germline V gives CDR1 LGHDT, CDR2 YNNKEL (reference sequence). The CDR3 is CASSLGAGGSSGNTIYF. The CDR3 DNA sequence: TGTGCCAGCAGCCTCGGCGCAGGTGGGAGCTCTGGAAACACCATATATTTT.

The chain carries TRBV12-2 and TRBJ2-1; the table's D call TRBD2 went unverified against the DNA. TRBV12-2 is given as a pseudogene. This CDR3 region has 17 residues. The CDR3 is CASRFPGLAFPYNEQFF. In DNA form, the CDR3 reads TGTGCAAGTCGCTTCCCGGGACTAGCGTTCCCCTACAATGAGCAGTTCTTC.

The rearrangement links TRBV10-1 to TRBJ2-3; 10 bases agree with TRBD1. The length of the CDR3 is 15 residues. The J segment lost 5 bases and the V segment lost 4 bases, leaving 6 bases of the junction unmatched. Germline V gives CDR1 WNHNN, CDR2 SYGVQD (reference sequence). The CDR3 sequence is CASSGDRGLQDTQYF. CDR3 nucleotide sequence: TGCGCCAGCAGTGGGGACAGGGGCCTCCAAGATACGCAGTATTTT.

The chain carries TRBV30 and TRBJ2-7; TRBD1 agrees at 7 bases. The CDR3 contains 14 residues. J was trimmed by 0 bases and V by 1 base; bases with no gene match: 3. Germline V gene lookup returns CDR1 GTSNPN and CDR2 SVGIG (reference sequence). CDR3 DNA: TGTGCCTGGAGTGGGGGGACAGACTCCTACGAGCAGTACTTC. This gives the protein CAWSGGTDSYEQYF.

The chain is built from TRBV5-5 and TRBJ2-1; D uncertain. The germline CDR1 and CDR2 sequences are SGHKS and YYEKEE (reference sequence). Trimming removed 8 bases at V and 7 bases at J, with 16 bases between. This CDR3 has 13 amino acids. In DNA, the CDR3 is TGTGCCAGTAACACGGATTTCAGGAATGAGCAGTTCTTC. Its protein product is CASNTDFRNEQFF. The full variable domain, completed using reference TRBV5-5 and TRBJ2-1, is DAGVTQSPTHLIKTRGQQVTLRCSPISGHKSVSWYQQVLGQGPQFIFQYYEKEERGRGNFPDRFSARQFPNYSSELNVNALLLGDSALYLCASNTDFRNEQFFGPGTRLTVL.

The chain couples TRBV29-1 to TRBJ2-2, with TRBD2 identical over 15 bases. Germline V gene data show CDR1 as SQVTM and CDR2 as ANQGSEA. After removal of 7 bases from V and 6 bases from J, the junction contained 0 bases not matched to a gene. This CDR3 has 13 amino acids. The chain's CDR3 is CSGTSGRAGELFF. The CDR3 DNA sequence: TGCAGCGGGACTAGCGGGAGGGCCGGGGAGCTGTTTTTT.

The chain couples TRBV4-1 to TRBJ2-1, with 7 bases lining up with TRBD2. Germline CDR1 and CDR2: MGHRA and YSYEKL. The V gene end was trimmed by 1 base and the J gene end by 4 bases; junction bases not matched to a gene: 4. This CDR3 contains 15 residues. CDR3 coding DNA: TGCGCCAGCAGCCAAGGAGAAGCGGGATACAATGAGCAGTTCTTC. Amino acid sequence: CASSQGEAGYNEQFF.

V gene TRBV19 combines with J gene TRBJ2-3; 7 bases map to TRBD1. The length of the CDR3 is 15 residues. CDR1 is LNHDA, CDR2 SQIVND, per germline (reference sequence). V shed 5 bases, J shed 4 bases, and the junction held 9 bases outside the gene matches. CDR3 nucleotides: TGTGCCAGTAGTCCGACGACAGGGAACCCAGATACGCAGTATTTT. Amino acids: CASSPTTGNPDTQYF.

This rearrangement joins TRBV15 to TRBJ1-4, with D perhaps TRBD1 (6 bases). The ends were cut back, 7 bases at V and 5 bases at J, with 17 bases in the middle. In germline, CDR1 is LNHNV, CDR2 YYDKDF (reference sequence). The CDR3 length is 15 residues. The CDR3 loop reads CATTSPRRGNEKLFF. CDR3 sequence (DNA): TGTGCCACCACCTCCCCCCGCAGGGGAAATGAAAAACTGTTTTTT.

The rearrangement links TRBV19 to TRBJ1-6; perhaps TRBD1 as D (6 bases). The CDR3 sequence is 16 residues long. V was cut by 4 bases and J by 4 bases, with 14 bases left in between. Per germline, CDR1 LNHDA and CDR2 SQIVND (reference sequence). The CDR3 DNA is TGTGCCAGTAGTACGCTGGGACAAGCATATAATTCACCCCTCCACTTT. As protein: CASSTLGQAYNSPLHF.